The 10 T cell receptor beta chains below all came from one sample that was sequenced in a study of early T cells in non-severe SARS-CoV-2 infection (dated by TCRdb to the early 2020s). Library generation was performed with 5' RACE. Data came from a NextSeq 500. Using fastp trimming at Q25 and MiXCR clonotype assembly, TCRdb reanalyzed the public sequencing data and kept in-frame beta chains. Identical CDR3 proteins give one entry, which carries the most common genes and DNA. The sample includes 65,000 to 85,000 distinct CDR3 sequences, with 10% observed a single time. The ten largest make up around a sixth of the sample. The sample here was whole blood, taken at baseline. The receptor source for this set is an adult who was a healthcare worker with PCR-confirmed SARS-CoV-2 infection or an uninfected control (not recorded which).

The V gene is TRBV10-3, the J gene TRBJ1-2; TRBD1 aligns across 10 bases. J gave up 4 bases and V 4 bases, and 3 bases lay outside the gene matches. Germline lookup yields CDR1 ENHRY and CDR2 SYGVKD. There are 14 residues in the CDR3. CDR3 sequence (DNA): TGTGCCATCAGTGGACAGGGGGCCCCCTATGGCTACACCTTC. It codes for CAISGQGAPYGYTF.

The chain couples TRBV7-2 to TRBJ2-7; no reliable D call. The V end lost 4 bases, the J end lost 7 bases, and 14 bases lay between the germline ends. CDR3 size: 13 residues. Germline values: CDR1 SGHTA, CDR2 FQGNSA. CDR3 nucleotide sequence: TGTGCCAGCAGCTATGGCGTAAATAGGGAGCAGTACTTC. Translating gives CASSYGVNREQYF.

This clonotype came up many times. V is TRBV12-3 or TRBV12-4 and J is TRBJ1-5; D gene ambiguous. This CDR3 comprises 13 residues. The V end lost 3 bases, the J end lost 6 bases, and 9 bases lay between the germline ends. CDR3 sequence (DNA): TGTGCCAGCAGTTTGGAGGTTCCTCAGCCCCAGCATTTT. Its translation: CASSLEVPQPQHF.

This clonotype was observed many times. The CDR3 reads CASSLGGRETQYF. CDR3 nucleotide sequence: TGTGCCAGCAGCCTCGGGGGTCGTGAGACCCAGTACTTC. V gene TRBV7-2 combines with J gene TRBJ2-5; the D gene is possibly TRBD2 (6 bases). The ends were cut back, 5 bases at V and 5 bases at J, with 12 bases in the middle. The CDR3 is made up of 13 amino acids. Germline V gene lookup returns CDR1 SGHTA and CDR2 FQGNSA.

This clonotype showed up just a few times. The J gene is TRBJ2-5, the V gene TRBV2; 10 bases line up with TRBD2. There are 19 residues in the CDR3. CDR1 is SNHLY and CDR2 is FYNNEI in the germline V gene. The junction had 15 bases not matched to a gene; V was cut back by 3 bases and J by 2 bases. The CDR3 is CASSDQGWRGLAVQETQYF. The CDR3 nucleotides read TGTGCCAGCAGTGACCAAGGATGGCGCGGACTAGCGGTACAAGAGACCCAGTACTTC.

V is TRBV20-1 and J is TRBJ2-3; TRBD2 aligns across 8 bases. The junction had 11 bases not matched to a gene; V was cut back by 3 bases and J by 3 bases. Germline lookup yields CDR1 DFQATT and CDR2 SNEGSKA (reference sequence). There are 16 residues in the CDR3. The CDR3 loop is CSARALSGGLTDTQYF. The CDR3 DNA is TGCAGTGCTAGGGCATTAAGCGGGGGCCTAACAGATACGCAGTATTTT.

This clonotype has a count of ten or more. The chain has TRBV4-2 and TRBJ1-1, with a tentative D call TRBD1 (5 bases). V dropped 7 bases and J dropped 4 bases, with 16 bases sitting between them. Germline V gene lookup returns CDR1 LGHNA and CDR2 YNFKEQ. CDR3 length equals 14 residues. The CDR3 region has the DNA TGTGCCAGCAACACGGGGGGGTCGGGCACTGAAGCTTTCTTT. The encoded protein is CASNTGGSGTEAFF.

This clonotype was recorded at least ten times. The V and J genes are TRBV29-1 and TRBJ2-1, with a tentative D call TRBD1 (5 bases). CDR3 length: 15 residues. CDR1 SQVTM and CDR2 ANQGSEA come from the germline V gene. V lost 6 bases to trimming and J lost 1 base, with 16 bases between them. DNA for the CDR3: TGCAGCGTCGACACAGGCCAGAGGTCCTACAATGAGCAGTTCTTC. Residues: CSVDTGQRSYNEQFF.

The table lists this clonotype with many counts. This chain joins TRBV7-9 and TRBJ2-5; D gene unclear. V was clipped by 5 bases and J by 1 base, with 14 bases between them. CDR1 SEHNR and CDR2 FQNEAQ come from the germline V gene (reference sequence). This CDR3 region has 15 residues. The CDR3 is CASSHLVHPQETQYF. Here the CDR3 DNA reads TGTGCCAGCAGCCATCTGGTCCATCCCCAAGAGACCCAGTACTTC.

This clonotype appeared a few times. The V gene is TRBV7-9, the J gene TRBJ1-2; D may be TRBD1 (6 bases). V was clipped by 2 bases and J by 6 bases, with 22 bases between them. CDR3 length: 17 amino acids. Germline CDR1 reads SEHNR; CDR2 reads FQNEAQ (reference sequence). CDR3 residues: CASSLPLTGSPKDGYTF. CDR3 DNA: TGTGCCAGCAGCTTACCCCTCACAGGGAGTCCTAAGGATGGCTACACCTTC. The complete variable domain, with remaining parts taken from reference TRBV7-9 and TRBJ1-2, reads DTGVSQNPRHKITKRGQNVTFRCDPISEHNRLYWYRQTLGQGPEFLTYFQNEAQLEKSRLLSDRFSAERPKGSFSTLEIQRTEQGDSAMYLCASSLPLTGSPKDGYTFGSGTRLTVV.